One sample yielded the 9 T cell receptor beta chains listed below, sequenced in a study of cytomegalovirus exposure and HLA in healthy donors. Some clones are missing from TCRdb's copy, which holds only in-frame ones; the method was immunoSEQ multiplex PCR. This table holds about 82,000 clones, about 92% found once. The sequenced material came from PBMCs. Receptors originate from a man younger than 35 in good health and CMV-seronegative.

The chain joins TRBV30 to TRBJ2-6, with 7 positions matching TRBD1. Germline V gene data show CDR1 as GTSNPN and CDR2 as SVGIG (reference sequence). The CDR3 extends over 17 amino acids. V was pared by 3 bases and J by 0 bases, with 8 bases of the junction left unmatched. CDR3 coding DNA: TGTGCCTGGAGAGGGACAGCGTTCCACTCTGGGGCCAACGTCCTGACTTTC. This encodes CAWRGTAFHSGANVLTF. Filled out from reference TRBV30 and TRBJ2-6, the complete variable domain reads SQTIHQWPATLVQPVGSPLSLECTVEGTSNPNLYWYRQAAGRGLQLLFYSVGIGQISSEVPQNLSASRPQDRQFILSSKKLLLSDSGFYLCAWRGTAFHSGANVLTFGAGSRLTVL.

This clone showed up just once. The chain links TRBV5-6 to TRBJ1-1; 7 bases map to TRBD1. This CDR3 comprises 13 residues. The V and J ends lost 3 bases and 11 bases, in that order; junction bases with no gene match: 10. Germline CDR1 and CDR2: SGHDT and YYEEEE. In nucleotides, the CDR3 is TGTGCCAGCAGCTCGGGAGACAGGGTGGATGCTTTCTTT. This gives the protein CASSSGDRVDAFF. Looking up the rest from reference TRBV5-6 and TRBJ1-1 gives the full variable domain: DAGVTQSPTHLIKTRGQQVTLRCSPKSGHDTVSWYQQALGQGPQFIFQYYEEEERQRGNFPDRFSGHQFPNYSSELNVNALLLGDSALYLCASSSGDRVDAFFGQGTRLTVV.

The gene calls are TRBV7-2 and TRBJ2-7; the match to TRBD2 covers 10 bases. CDR1 is SGHTA, CDR2 FQGNSA, per germline. Germline trimming cut 4 bases from V and 2 bases from J; bases unmatched to any gene: 14. The CDR3 has 18 amino acids. This chain's CDR3 is CASSSPGSSGGFPYEQYF. CDR3 nucleotides: TGTGCCAGCAGCTCCCCGGGTTCTAGCGGGGGTTTCCCCTACGAGCAGTACTTC.

This clone was counted a single time. The rearrangement links TRBV11-1 to TRBJ2-1; maybe TRBD2 (6 bases). Germline V gene lookup returns CDR1 SGHAT and CDR2 FQDESV (reference sequence). The CDR3 sequence is 13 residues long. The ends were cut back, 6 bases at V and 6 bases at J, with 12 bases in the middle. The CDR3 spells CASRLTSGNEQFF. The CDR3 DNA reads as TGTGCCAGCAGATTGACTAGTGGCAATGAGCAGTTCTTC.

The chain combines TRBV5-1 with TRBJ1-1, with TRBD1 as a possible D gene (5 bases). This CDR3 contains 13 residues. Trimming pared 2 bases from V and 9 bases from J, leaving 14 bases between. In germline, CDR1 is SGHRS, CDR2 YFSETQ. The CDR3 DNA follows: TGCGCCAGCAGCTTCGGGGACTCCCGTAAAGCTTTCTTT. Its translation: CASSFGDSRKAFF.

The chain couples TRBV25-1 to TRBJ1-2, with D perhaps TRBD1 (6 bases). This CDR3 spans 13 amino acids. From germline, CDR1 is MGHDK and CDR2 SYGVNS. The V gene lost 2 bases and the J gene lost 6 bases, with 10 bases spanning the gap. The CDR3 protein is CASSERGGDGYTF. The CDR3 bases are TGTGCCAGCAGTGAAAGGGGGGGGGATGGCTACACCTTC.

The J gene is TRBJ2-7, the V gene TRBV5-6, with TRBD1 matching 7 bases. V lost 4 bases to trimming and J lost 3 bases; unmatched junction nucleotides: 7. The CDR3 covers 14 residues. The germline V gene encodes CDR1 SGHDT and CDR2 YYEEEE. The CDR3, as DNA: TGTGCCAGCAGCGCAGGACAGGCTAGCTACGAGCAGTACTTC. Its protein is CASSAGQASYEQYF. Full variable domain (remainder filled in from reference TRBV5-6 and TRBJ2-7): DAGVTQSPTHLIKTRGQQVTLRCSPKSGHDTVSWYQQALGQGPQFIFQYYEEEERQRGNFPDRFSGHQFPNYSSELNVNALLLGDSALYLCASSAGQASYEQYFGPGTRLTVT.

Only a few counts were recorded for this clone. This chain uses TRBV6-1 with TRBJ2-7; TRBD1 matches 10 bases. Germline loops: CDR1 MNHNS, CDR2 SASEGT. Trimming at V came to 8 bases and at J to 3 bases, leaving 7 bases not matched to a gene. This CDR3 spans 14 amino acids. For the CDR3, the DNA is TGTGCCAGCGGGGCGTGGACAGGGGGCTACGAGCAGTACTTC. The encoded protein is CASGAWTGGYEQYF.

This clone was detected a few times. CDR3 nucleotides: TGTGCCAGCAGCTTAGAGGGACTAGCGGGGGGGCGGTCTGAGCAGTTCTTC. Its translation is CASSLEGLAGGRSEQFF. This chain joins TRBV11-3 and TRBJ2-1; 16 bases are shared with TRBD2. This CDR3 has 17 residues. The V and J ends lost 0 bases and 9 bases, in that order; junction bases with no gene match: 5. Germline CDR1 SGHNT, CDR2 YENEEA.